A selection of T cell receptor beta chains follows, all from one sample in a study of technical replicates of blood from a few donors. Produced via immunoSEQ multiplex PCR; TCRdb's table is partial and in-frame only. Of fewer than 70,000 clones in the sample, about 88% were seen once. The material sequenced was PBMCs. The receptor source for this set is a human donor in good health. Some clones in this sample may be carry-over from other donors' samples. The CDR3 runs from the conserved cysteine through the conserved F or W. D genes are given only for firm matches. Rows may omit the clone size; those that give it use once, few, many or a size class.

size,D,length,V,J,DNA,CDR3
.,.,15,TRBV6-1,TRBJ1-2,TGTGCCAGCAAAGAAGGTGCCGGGACTAACTATGGCTACACCTTC,CASKEGAGTNYGYTF
.,TRBD1,15,TRBV5-1,TRBJ2-7,TGCGCCAGCAGCTCCGCCGACAGGGGGGTTTACGAGCAGTACTTC,CASSSADRGVYEQYF
.,.,12,TRBV9,TRBJ1-2,TGTGCCAGCAGCGGGGGGGTCTATGGCTACACCTTC,CASSGGVYGYTF
.,.,15,TRBV5-4,TRBJ2-6,TGTGCCAGCAGCTTGGGGAGGACTGGGGCCAACGTCCTGACTTTC,CASSLGRTGANVLTF
.,TRBD1,12,TRBV30,TRBJ1-2,TGTGCCTCGGACAGGGCTCGTGGAGGCTACACCTTC,CASDRARGGYTF
.,TRBD2,15,TRBV19,TRBJ2-1,TGTGCCAGTAGTAGTCGGGGGGGCTACTACAATGAGCAGTTCTTC,CASSSRGGYYNEQFF
.,.,16,TRBV6-1,TRBJ2-2,TGTGCCAGCAGTGAATTTCGAGACAGGCCCACCGGGGAGCTGTTTTTT,CASSEFRDRPTGELFF
.,.,15,TRBV4-3,TRBJ1-5,TGCGCCAGCAGCCGCAACAGGAATAGCAATCAGCCCCAGCATTTT,CASSRNRNSNQPQHF
.,TRBD1,16,TRBV7-9,TRBJ1-4,TGTGCCAGCAGCCCTTCCTGGGGACAGGCTAATGAAAAACTGTTTTTT,CASSPSWGQANEKLFF
.,TRBD1,16,TRBV7-6,TRBJ2-5,TGTGCCAGCAGCCCTGTCCCGGACAGGGGGCGAGAGACCCAGTACTTC,CASSPVPDRGRETQYF
.,.,12,TRBV6-5,TRBJ2-7,TGTGCCAGCAGTTCTGGTAGTCACGAGCAGTACTTC,CASSSGSHEQYF
.,TRBD2,21,TRBV10-3,TRBJ2-1,TGTGCCATCAGTGAGTCGACGCGAGTGACTAGCGGGGAACTTACGCTGAATGAGCAGTTCTTC,CAISESTRVTSGELTLNEQFF
.,.,19,TRBV21-1,TRBJ2-1,TGTGCCAGCACCGAACTAGCGGGAGGGCCAACGAAGAGGGACAATGAGCAGTTCTTC,CASTELAGGPTKRDNEQFF
.,.,15,TRBV9,TRBJ2-5,TGTGCCAGCAGCGCCACCCCACAGAGACAAGAGACCCAGTACTTC,CASSATPQRQETQYF
.,TRBD2,13,TRBV11-2,TRBJ2-5,TGTGCCAGCAGCTCGGCGGGAGGGGAGACCCAGTACTTC,CASSSAGGETQYF
.,.,13,TRBV7-2,TRBJ2-7,TGTGCCAGCAGCTTCCCGGGGGTAAAGGAGCAGTACTTC,CASSFPGVKEQYF
.,TRBD1,15,TRBV2,TRBJ2-6,TGTGCCAGCACCATGACAGGGTCTGGGGCCAACGTCCTGACTTTC,CASTMTGSGANVLTF
.,TRBD2,14,TRBV2,TRBJ2-7,TGTGCCAGCAGTGAAGGAGGGAGGGCCCGCGAGCAGTACTTC,CASSEGGRAREQYF
.,TRBD2,16,TRBV4-3,TRBJ2-7,TGCGCCAGCAGCCAAGATTGGGGTAGCGGGGGGGGCGAGCAGTACTTC,CASSQDWGSGGGEQYF
.,.,15,TRBV4-3,TRBJ1-5,TGCGCCAGCAGCCAAGATTCCGGCCTACGGGGGGCCCAGCATTTT,CASSQDSGLRGAQHF
.,.,15,TRBV9,TRBJ1-1,TGTGCCAGCAGCGTAGATGGGGGAGGTTACACTGAAGCTTTCTTT,CASSVDGGGYTEAFF
.,TRBD1,13,TRBV2,TRBJ2-4,TGTGCCAGTACTCGACAGGGCGGTGGCATTCAGTACTTC,CASTRQGGGIQYF
once,TRBD2,19,TRBV4-1,TRBJ2-1,TGCGCCAGCAGCCAAGATCCTCCCGGGGGAGCGGGAGACTACAATGAGCAGTTCTTC,CASSQDPPGGAGDYNEQFF
.,TRBD1,14,TRBV4-1,TRBJ2-2,TGCGCCAGCAGCTATCCACTCCGGGACAGAGAGCTGTTTTTT,CASSYPLRDRELFF
.,TRBD1,17,TRBV27,TRBJ2-2,TGTGCCAGCAGTAGGGACAGGGCCCGCGGGAACACCGGGGAGCTGTTTTTT,CASSRDRARGNTGELFF
.,.,11,TRBV29-1,TRBJ2-1,TGCAGCGGGGACACCTACAATGAGCAGTTCTTC,CSGDTYNEQFF
.,.,14,TRBV4-1,TRBJ1-1,TGCGCCAGCAGCCAAGATAGGGGAAACATGGAAGCTTTCTTT,CASSQDRGNMEAFF
.,.,15,TRBV6-5,TRBJ2-7,TGTGCCAGCAGTTACGCCGGGTCCTCTTACTACGAGCAGTACTTC,CASSYAGSSYYEQYF